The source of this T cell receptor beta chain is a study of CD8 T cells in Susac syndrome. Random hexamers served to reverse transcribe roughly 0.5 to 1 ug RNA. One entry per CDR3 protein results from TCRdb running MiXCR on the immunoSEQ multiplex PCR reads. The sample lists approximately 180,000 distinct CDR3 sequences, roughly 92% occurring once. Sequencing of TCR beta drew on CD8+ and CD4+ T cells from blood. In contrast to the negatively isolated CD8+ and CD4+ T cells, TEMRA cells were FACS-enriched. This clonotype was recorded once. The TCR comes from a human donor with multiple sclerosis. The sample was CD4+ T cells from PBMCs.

The CDR3: CASSIKAEQPQHF. The CDR3 bases are TGTGCCAGCAGTATTAAAGCTGAGCAGCCCCAGCATTTT. V gene TRBV12-3 or TRBV12-4 combines with J gene TRBJ1-5; D remains ambiguous. This CDR3 comprises 13 residues. V lost 5 bases and J lost 7, with 12 bases in between.